This T cell receptor beta chain is from a study of control samples from healthy donors and cancer patients. The table came from immunoSEQ multiplex PCR; TCRdb's copy has only in-frame clones and leaves some out. The sample yields 130,000 to 150,000 clones, around 94% seen once. The source of this sequence is a man aged 60 to 75 with colorectal cancer. Source material: PBMCs.

CDR3 protein: CASSQDPQGSYEQYF. The CDR3 DNA reads as TGTGCCAGCAGCCAAGATCCTCAGGGGTCTTACGAGCAGTACTTC. The chain uses TRBV4-2 and TRBJ2-7, with D possibly matching TRBD1 (6 bases). Germline assignment: CDR1 LGHNA and CDR2 YNFKEQ. This CDR3 comprises 15 residues. Trimming took off 0 bases at V and 4 bases at J, with 13 bases between the two ends.